The T cell receptor (beta chain) described here comes from a study of blood T cell repertoires in COVID-19. Study background: Researchers got acute and convalescent COVID-19 samples from the United States, Italy and Spain. T cells, B-cell-depleted T cells, or PBMCs supplied cDNA or gDNA.

Authors' analysis steps: Researchers report that nucleated cell counts were estimated from reference gene primer amplification. Produced via immunoSEQ multiplex PCR; TCRdb's table is partial and in-frame only. V, J and clone size were drawn from that table, and D and trimming were deduced from the DNA. Here the sample spans 40,000 to 50,000 clones, just over 90% being singletons. V gave up 0 bases and J gave up 3 bases, with 10 bases separating them. The V gene's germline CDR1 is GTSNPN and CDR2 SVGIG (reference sequence). The CDR3 totals 14 residues. Sequencing was performed on peripheral blood. This chain uses TRBV30 with TRBJ2-3; D gene uncertain. The TCR sequence derives from a man between 65 and 85 years old with acute or convalescent COVID-19. This CDR3 is CAWSVAYRTDTQYF. CDR3 nucleotide sequence: TGTGCCTGGAGTGTAGCCTACAGAACAGATACGCAGTATTTT.